The 13 T cell receptor beta chains reported below all come from one sample, sequenced in a study of identical twins. One entry per CDR3 protein, called by TCRdb with MiXCR from the 5' RACE reads. The sample includes about 790,000 distinct CDR3 sequences, over 15% of them seen just once. The data were also submitted as part of a second study, on T cells expressing NK-cell markers.

The specimen sequenced was PBMCs. The source of these receptors is a woman aged 18-35 years in good health.

The CDR3 DNA reads as TGTGCCAGCAGCGTAGGAGTAGGTGGACAGGGTGGCGAGCAGTACTTC. It translates to CASSVGVGGQGGEQYF. This chain links TRBV9 with TRBJ2-7, with 8 bases lining up with TRBD1. The germline V gene has CDR1 SGDLS and CDR2 YYNGEE. CDR3 size: 16 residues. The V segment lost 0 bases and the J segment 6 bases; nucleotides outside the gene matches: 11.

This clonotype appeared a few times. V is TRBV5-1 and J is TRBJ2-1; D is unclear. Germline CDR1 is SGHRS and CDR2 is YFSETQ. Deletions cut 6 bases from V and 0 bases from J, with 16 bases between. This CDR3 is 16 amino acids long. The CDR3 coding sequence is TGCGCCAGCATACGCACCCCAAGCCTCTCCTACAATGAGCAGTTCTTC. Its protein is CASIRTPSLSYNEQFF.

This clonotype has only a few counts. This rearrangement joins TRBV7-9 to TRBJ2-3, with D unresolved. The germline V gene has CDR1 SEHNR and CDR2 FQNEAQ (reference sequence). V lost 3 bases to trimming and J lost 1 base, with 14 bases between them. The CDR3 extends over 16 amino acids. CDR3 in DNA: TGTGCCAGCAGCTTCGACACGGGCCAGGGCACAGATACGCAGTATTTT. This gives the protein CASSFDTGQGTDTQYF. Based on the CDR3 plus reference TRBV7-9 and TRBJ2-3, the full variable domain is DTGVSQNPRHKITKRGQNVTFRCDPISEHNRLYWYRQTLGQGPEFLTYFQNEAQLEKSRLLSDRFSAERPKGSFSTLEIQRTEQGDSAMYLCASSFDTGQGTDTQYFGPGTRLTVL.

This clonotype was seen only a few times. The rearrangement uses TRBV12-3 or TRBV12-4 and TRBJ1-1; TRBD1 might be the D (5 bases). The CDR3 runs 14 residues. V lost 6 bases and J 2 bases, leaving 13 bases between the germline ends. The DNA for the CDR3 is TGTGCCAGCAGAACTAACAGGTTAAACACTGAAGCTTTCTTT. This codes for CASRTNRLNTEAFF.

This clonotype occurred a few times. The V and J genes are TRBV10-2 and TRBJ2-7; the D is unclear. The CDR3 runs to 14 residues. The V and J ends lost 7 bases and 2 bases respectively, with 15 bases between them. Per germline, CDR1 WSHSY and CDR2 SAAADI. DNA for the CDR3: TGCGCCAGCACCCTTGTCCGACCACCCTACGAGCAGTACTTC. Amino acids: CASTLVRPPYEQYF.

This clonotype has only a few counts. The genes are TRBV7-3 and TRBJ1-1, with D possibly TRBD1 on 5 matching bases. Germline CDR1 reads SGHTA; CDR2 reads FQGTGA. V was cut by 5 bases and J by 11 bases, with 18 bases left in between. This CDR3 spans 13 amino acids. The CDR3 coding sequence is TGTGCCAGCAGCGGACTAGGGGCAGCGACGGCTTTCTTT. Translated: CASSGLGAATAFF.

This clonotype was observed a handful of times. The gene calls are TRBV3-1 and TRBJ2-1, with D possibly TRBD2 on 6 matching bases. The CDR3 is 16 residues long. Per the germline V gene, CDR1 is LGHDT and CDR2 is YNNKEL (reference sequence). The V end lost 4 bases, the J end lost 4 bases, and 17 bases lay between the germline ends. This CDR3 reads CASSPPGLRAYNEQFF. For the CDR3, the DNA is TGTGCCAGCAGCCCTCCGGGACTGCGAGCTTACAATGAGCAGTTCTTC.

Many counts were recorded for this clonotype. CDR3 sequence (DNA): TGTGCCAGCAGTTCTCCCGGGGGGCCCTACAATGAGCAGTTCTTC. This encodes CASSSPGGPYNEQFF. V gene TRBV27 combines with J gene TRBJ2-1; D is perhaps TRBD2 (7 bases). V gave up 4 bases and J gave up 2 bases, with 12 bases separating them. CDR1 and CDR2 from the germline V gene are MNHEY and SMNVEV (reference sequence). The CDR3 has 15 residues.

In its sample, this clonotype was seen a few times. The rearrangement joins TRBV5-1 to TRBJ2-1, with D tentatively TRBD1 (5 bases). Germline V lookup: CDR1 SGHRS, CDR2 YFSETQ. Trimming removed 0 bases from V and 10 bases from J, with 14 bases in between. The CDR3 has 14 residues. The CDR3 is CASSLEGWGREQFF. CDR3 bases: TGCGCCAGCAGCTTGGAGGGGTGGGGTCGCGAGCAGTTCTTC.

This chain links TRBV29-1 with TRBJ2-3; D not certain. From germline, CDR1 is SQVTM and CDR2 ANQGSEA. Deletions cut 2 bases from V and 3 bases from J, with 12 bases between. This CDR3 has 14 amino acids. The CDR3: CSVESRVGTDTQYF. The CDR3 region has the DNA TGCAGCGTTGAAAGTCGGGTAGGGACAGATACGCAGTATTTT.

The chain couples TRBV5-1 to TRBJ2-3; possible D gene TRBD1, 6 bases. Trimming cost V 7 bases and J 1 base, with 10 bases left between them. CDR1 SGHRS and CDR2 YFSETQ come from the germline V gene. The CDR3 extends over 13 amino acids. This CDR3 reads CASGDTGTDTQYF. CDR3 sequence (DNA): TGCGCCAGCGGGGACACAGGCACAGATACGCAGTATTTT.

This chain joins TRBV4-1 and TRBJ2-5; D uncertain. The CDR3 consists of 12 residues. V was pared by 3 bases and J by 2 bases, with 4 bases between. From germline, CDR1 is MGHRA and CDR2 YSYEKL. CDR3 sequence reads: CASSHMQETQYF. The CDR3 region has the DNA TGCGCCAGCAGCCACATGCAAGAGACCCAGTACTTC.

This clonotype turned up a few times. V and J are TRBV20-1 and TRBJ2-1, with 7 bases lining up with TRBD2. The CDR3 sequence is 15 residues long. V was pared by 3 bases and J by 2 bases, with 7 bases of the junction left unmatched. Germline V CDR1 and CDR2: DFQATT, SNEGSKA (reference sequence). CDR3: CSARPSSGPYNEQFF. The CDR3 DNA is TGCAGTGCTAGGCCTTCTAGCGGACCCTACAATGAGCAGTTCTTC.